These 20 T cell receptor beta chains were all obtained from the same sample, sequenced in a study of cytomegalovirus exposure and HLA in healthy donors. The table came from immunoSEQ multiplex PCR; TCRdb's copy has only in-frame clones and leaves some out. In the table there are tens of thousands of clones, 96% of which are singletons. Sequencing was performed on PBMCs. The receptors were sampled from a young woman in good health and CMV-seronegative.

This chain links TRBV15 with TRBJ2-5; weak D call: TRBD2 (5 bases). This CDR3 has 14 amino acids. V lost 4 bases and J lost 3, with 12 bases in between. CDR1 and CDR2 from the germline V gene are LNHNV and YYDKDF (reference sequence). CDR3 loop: CATSTTTMEETQYF. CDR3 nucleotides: TGTGCCACCAGCACGACTACGATGGAAGAGACCCAGTACTTC.

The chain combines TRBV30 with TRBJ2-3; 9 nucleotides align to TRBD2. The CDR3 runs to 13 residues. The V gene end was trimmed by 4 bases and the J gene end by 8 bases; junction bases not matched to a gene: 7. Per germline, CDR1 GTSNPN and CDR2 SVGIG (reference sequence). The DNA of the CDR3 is TGTGCCTGGAATTTAGCGGGAGAGGGTACGCAGTATTTT. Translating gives CAWNLAGEGTQYF. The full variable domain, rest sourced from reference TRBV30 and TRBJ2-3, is SQTIHQWPATLVQPVGSPLSLECTVEGTSNPNLYWYRQAAGRGLQLLFYSVGIGQISSEVPQNLSASRPQDRQFILSSKKLLLSDSGFYLCAWNLAGEGTQYFGPGTRLTVL.

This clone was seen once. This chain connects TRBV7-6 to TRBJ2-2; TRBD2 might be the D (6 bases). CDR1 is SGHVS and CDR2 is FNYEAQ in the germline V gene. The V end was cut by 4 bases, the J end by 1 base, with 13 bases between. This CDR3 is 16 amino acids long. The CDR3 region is CASSSTGTVNTGELFF. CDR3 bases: TGTGCCAGCAGCTCTACCGGGACTGTGAACACCGGGGAGCTGTTTTTT.

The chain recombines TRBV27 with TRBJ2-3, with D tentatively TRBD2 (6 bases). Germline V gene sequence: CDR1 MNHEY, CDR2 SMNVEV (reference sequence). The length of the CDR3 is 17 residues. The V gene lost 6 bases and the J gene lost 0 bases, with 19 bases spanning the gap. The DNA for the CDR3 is TGTGCCAGCAGCCTGACCTTCCCCGGGACTAGCACAGATACGCAGTATTTT. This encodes CASSLTFPGTSTDTQYF.

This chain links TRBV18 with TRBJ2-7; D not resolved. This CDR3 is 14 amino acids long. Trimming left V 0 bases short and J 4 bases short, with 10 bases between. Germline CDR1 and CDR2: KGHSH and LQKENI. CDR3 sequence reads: CASSPPYGVYEQYF. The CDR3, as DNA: TGTGCCAGCTCACCACCCTATGGAGTTTACGAGCAGTACTTC.

The CDR3 sequence: CASTISGTSYNEQFF. For the CDR3, the DNA is TGTGCCAGCACCATTAGCGGGACCTCCTACAATGAGCAGTTCTTC. The chain has TRBV5-8 and TRBJ2-1; 8 bases fit TRBD2. The length of the CDR3 is 15 residues. Germline assignment: CDR1 SGHTS and CDR2 YDEGEE. V shed 6 bases, J shed 0 bases, and the junction held 5 bases outside the gene matches. Full variable domain (remainder filled in from reference TRBV5-8 and TRBJ2-1): EAGVTQSPTHLIKTRGQQATLRCSPISGHTSVYWYQQALGLGLQFLLWYDEGEERNRGNFPPRFSGRQFPNYSSELNVNALELEDSALYLCASTISGTSYNEQFFGPGTRLTVL.

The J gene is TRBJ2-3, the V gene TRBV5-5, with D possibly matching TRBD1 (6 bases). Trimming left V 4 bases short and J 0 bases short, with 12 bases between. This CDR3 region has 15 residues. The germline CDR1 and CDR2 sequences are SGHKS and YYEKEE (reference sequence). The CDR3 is CASSRPTGSTDTQYF. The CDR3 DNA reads TGTGCCAGCAGCCGCCCGACAGGTAGCACAGATACGCAGTATTTT.

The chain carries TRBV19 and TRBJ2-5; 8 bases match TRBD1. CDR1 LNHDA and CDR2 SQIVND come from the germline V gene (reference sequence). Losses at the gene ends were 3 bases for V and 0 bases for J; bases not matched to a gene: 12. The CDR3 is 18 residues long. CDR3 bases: TGTGCCAGTAGTATCGGTGGGACAGGTAACCCACACCAAGAGACCCAGTACTTC. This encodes CASSIGGTGNPHQETQYF.

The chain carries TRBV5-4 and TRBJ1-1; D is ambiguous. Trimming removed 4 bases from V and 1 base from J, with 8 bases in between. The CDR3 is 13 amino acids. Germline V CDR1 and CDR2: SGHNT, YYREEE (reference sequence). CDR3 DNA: TGTGCCAGCAGCCCAAGCTCGAACACTGAAGCTTTCTTT. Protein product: CASSPSSNTEAFF.

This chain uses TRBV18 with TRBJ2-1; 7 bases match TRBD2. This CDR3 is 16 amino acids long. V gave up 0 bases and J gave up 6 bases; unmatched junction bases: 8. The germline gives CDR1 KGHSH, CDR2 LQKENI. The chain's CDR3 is CASSPPWGGGTNEQFF. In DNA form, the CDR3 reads TGTGCCAGCTCACCACCGTGGGGGGGAGGGACCAATGAGCAGTTCTTC.

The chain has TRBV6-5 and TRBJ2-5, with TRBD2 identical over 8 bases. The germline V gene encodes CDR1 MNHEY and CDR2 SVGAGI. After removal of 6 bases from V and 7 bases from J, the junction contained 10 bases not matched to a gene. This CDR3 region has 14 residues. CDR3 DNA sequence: TGTGCCAGCAGGGCGAAGGAACTAGCGGTGACCCAGTACTTC. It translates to CASRAKELAVTQYF.

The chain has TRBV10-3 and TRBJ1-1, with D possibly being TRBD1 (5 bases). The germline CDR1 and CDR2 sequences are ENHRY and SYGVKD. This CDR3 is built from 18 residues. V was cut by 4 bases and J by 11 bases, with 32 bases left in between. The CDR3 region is CAISGSDAGGMRWLEAFF. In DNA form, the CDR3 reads TGTGCCATCAGTGGGTCTGACGCGGGGGGGATGCGGTGGCTTGAGGCTTTCTTT.

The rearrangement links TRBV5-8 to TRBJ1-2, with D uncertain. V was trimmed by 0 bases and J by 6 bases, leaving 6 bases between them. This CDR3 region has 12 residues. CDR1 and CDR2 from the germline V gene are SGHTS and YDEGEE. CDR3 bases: TGTGCCAGCAGCTTGGGTCTAAATGGCTACACCTTC. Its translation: CASSLGLNGYTF. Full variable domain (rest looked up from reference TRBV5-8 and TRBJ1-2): EAGVTQSPTHLIKTRGQQATLRCSPISGHTSVYWYQQALGLGLQFLLWYDEGEERNRGNFPPRFSGRQFPNYSSELNVNALELEDSALYLCASSLGLNGYTFGSGTRLTVV.

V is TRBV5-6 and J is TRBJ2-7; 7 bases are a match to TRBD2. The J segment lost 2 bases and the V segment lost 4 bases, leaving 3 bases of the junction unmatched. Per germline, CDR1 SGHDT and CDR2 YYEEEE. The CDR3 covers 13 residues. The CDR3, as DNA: TGTGCCAGCAGCCCCGCGGGGGCCTACGAGCAGTACTTC. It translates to CASSPAGAYEQYF.

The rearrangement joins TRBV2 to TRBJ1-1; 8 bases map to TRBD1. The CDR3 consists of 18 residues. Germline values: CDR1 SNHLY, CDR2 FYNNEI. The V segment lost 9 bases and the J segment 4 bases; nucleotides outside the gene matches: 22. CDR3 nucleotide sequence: TGTGCCAGTGGGTCCCCCTGGGCAGGGGGCGCAGGTGCCACTGAAGCTTTCTTT. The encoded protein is CASGSPWAGGAGATEAFF.

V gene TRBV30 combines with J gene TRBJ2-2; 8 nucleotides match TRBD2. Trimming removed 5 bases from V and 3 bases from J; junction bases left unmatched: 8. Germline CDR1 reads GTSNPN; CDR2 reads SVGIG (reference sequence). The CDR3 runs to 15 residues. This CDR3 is CAWATREDYTGELFF. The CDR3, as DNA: TGTGCCTGGGCAACGCGGGAGGATTACACCGGGGAGCTGTTTTTT.

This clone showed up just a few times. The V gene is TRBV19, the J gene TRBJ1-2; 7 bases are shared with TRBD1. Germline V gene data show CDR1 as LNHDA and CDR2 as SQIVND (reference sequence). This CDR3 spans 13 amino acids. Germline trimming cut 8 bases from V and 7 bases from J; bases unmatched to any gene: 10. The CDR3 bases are TGTGCCAGTTGTAGGACAGGAGAATCTGGCTACACCTTC. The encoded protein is CASCRTGESGYTF.

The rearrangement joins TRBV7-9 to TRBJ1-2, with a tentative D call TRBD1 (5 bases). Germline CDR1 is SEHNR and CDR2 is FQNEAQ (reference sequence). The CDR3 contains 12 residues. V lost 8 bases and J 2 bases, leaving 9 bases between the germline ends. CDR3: CASRRDNYGYTF. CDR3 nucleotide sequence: TGTGCCAGCCGGCGGGACAACTATGGCTACACCTTC.

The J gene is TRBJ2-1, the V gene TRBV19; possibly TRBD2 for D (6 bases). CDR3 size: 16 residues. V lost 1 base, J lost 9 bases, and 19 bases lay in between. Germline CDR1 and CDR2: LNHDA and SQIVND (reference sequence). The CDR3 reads CASSIAGGTSAIEQFF. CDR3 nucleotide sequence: TGTGCCAGTAGTATAGCCGGCGGGACCTCCGCCATTGAGCAGTTCTTC.

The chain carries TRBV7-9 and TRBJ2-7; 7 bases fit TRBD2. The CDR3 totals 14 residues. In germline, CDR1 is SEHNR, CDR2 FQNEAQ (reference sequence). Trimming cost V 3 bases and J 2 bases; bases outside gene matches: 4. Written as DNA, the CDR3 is TGTGCCAGCAGCTTCGGGAGGCGGGCCTACGAGCAGTACTTC. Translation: CASSFGRRAYEQYF.